This T cell receptor (beta chain) was sequenced during a study of shared clonotypes between healthy human individuals. The material for each subset, its genomic DNA, was split evenly across several immunoSEQ plates. The assay was immunoSEQ multiplex PCR, and TCRdb's table has in-frame clones only and misses some. Among some 2 million clones, 90% to 95% were seen once, and the ten largest hold 0.13%. With 6 bases removed from V and 1 base from J, the gap between germline ends came to 12 bases. The CDR3 loop spans 14 amino acids. Per germline, CDR1 MNHNS and CDR2 SASEGT. The chain recombines TRBV6-1 with TRBJ1-1; maybe TRBD1 (5 bases). Sequencing was done on a sample of naive CD4+ T cells sorted from blood. Subset noted: CD45RA+ positively selected. The receptor was derived from a man aged 18 to 30 in good health. The CDR3 reads CASRGLQENTEAFF. In DNA, the CDR3 is TGTGCCAGCAGGGGATTACAGGAGAACACTGAAGCTTTCTTT.